This section outlines one TCR beta chain sequence together with its context. This clonotype showed up many times. The antigen it recognizes is unknown. There are no base qualities to consult, and no much larger clone falls within one base. What the treatment or condition label conveys for this sample: live attenuated yellow fever vaccine strain. PBMCs were isolated from peripheral blood using a standard Ficoll-Paque protocol. Dynabeads CD4 and CD8 positive selection kits were used to isolate the CD4 and CD8 T-cell fractions. RNA was extracted with TriZol from bulk PBMCs, CD4 and CD8 fractions, and dextramer-positive and dextramer-negative fractions. Sequences MGHDK (CDR1) and SYGVNS (CDR2) are obtained from the germline V gene. The V end loses 1 base and the J end loses 5 bases, and a stretch of 14 bases separates them. CDR3 length: 15 amino acids, cysteine to phenylalanine. Only the CDR3 portion is preserved as DNA: 45 bases, with reading frame beginning at the first base.

This sample is drawn from a study of T cells after yellow fever vaccination (dated by TCRdb to about 2019). With respect to the entire study: Libraries from fractions with low cell numbers were prepared with the SMART-Seq v4 Ultra Low Input RNA kit. Bulk TCR alpha and beta repertoires were sequenced longitudinally to track T-cell clones before and after primary and booster YFV17D yellow fever vaccination. Two healthy male donors, one aged 18 to 30 and one aged 30 to 40 years, made up the cohort. Blood samples were taken at several timepoints before and after primary and secondary immunization, and bulk PBMC replicates and cell subsets were isolated. Study-wide findings and limitations: Compared with the primary T-cell response, the secondary T-cell response was faster but weaker, reaching its peak on day 5 rather than on day 15. Only two donors were included in the study, so the extent to which the findings can be generalized is limited. A small fraction of clonotypes appeared in both the CD4 and CD8 compartments, likely as a result of convergent recombination. FACS-sorted repertoires could contain abundant contaminating clonotypes from the bulk population, so computational filtering was required. Most clones expanded after primary vaccination were re-detected after the booster (about 96% of CD4 and around 88% of CD8), suggesting broad memory maintenance.

Sequencing instrument: Illumina NovaSeq 6000. Synthesis of TCR cDNA relied on 5'RACE template switching, a step that introduced a universal primer site along with unique molecular identifiers. Priming for cDNA synthesis came from both the TCR alpha and TCR beta constant segments. Library amplification used two PCR steps, and the second PCR step added sample barcodes and sequencing adapters. Libraries were sequenced on Illumina HiSeq 2500 (2x100 bp) or NovaSeq (2x150 bp). Per the source publication's procedure: Reads were demultiplexed and collapsed into UMI consensus sequences with MIGEC, and V(D)J alignment was performed with MiXCR. Vaccine-responding clonotypes were defined with edgeR using replicate PBMC samples, requiring FDR below 0.01 and a log2 fold change above 5 up to day 15. Each bulk clonotype received a CD4 or CD8 identity based on whether the sequenced CD4 or CD8 repertoire contained that clonotype at higher abundance. In-frame beta chains were kept once TCRdb had trimmed the public reads at Q25 with fastp and called clones with MiXCR. Entries are consolidated by CDR3 protein sequence, retaining the most common genes and DNA. TCRdb's processing, not the study's, gives the V and J calls here. Across this sample there are roughly 320,000 distinct CDR3 sequences, with approximately 12% seen only once. The ten top clones hold about 3% of the sample.

This TCR derives from a man between 18 and 29 years old who received the YFV17D yellow fever vaccine. The starting material was CD4+ T cells sorted from PBMCs, obtained 45 days after the yellow fever booster vaccination. In this chain, TRBV25-1 is recombined with TRBJ1-1; confidence is insufficient to name the D gene. The nucleotide sequence is TGTGCCAGCAGTGAATTGGGCAGCTCTGGGACTGAAGCTTTCTTT. This yields the protein CASSELGSSGTEAFF. Reference TRBV25-1 and TRBJ1-1 proteins supply the regions before and after the CDR3; the full variable domain is: EADIYQTPRYLVIGTGKKITLECSQTMGHDKMYWYQQDPGMELHLIHYSYGVNSTEKGDLSSESTVSRIRTEHFPLTLESARPSHTSQYLCASSELGSSGTEAFFGQGTRLTVV.